A selection of T cell receptor beta chains follows, all from one sample in a study of cytomegalovirus exposure and HLA in healthy donors. Assay: immunoSEQ multiplex PCR; the TCRdb copy retains only in-frame clones and omits some. The profile shows under 200,000 clones, around 79% of them singletons. Input material: PBMCs. The receptor source for this set is a woman aged 30 to 39 in good health and CMV-seropositive. Each CDR3 is given with its conserved first and last residue. Each record gives: D gene, J gene, clone size, V gene, CDR3 DNA, CDR3 protein. A D gene is named only where the DNA matches it firmly. Clone size appears in some rows only: once, few, many, or a class for an expanded clone.

d_call: NA
j_call: TRBJ2-7
clone_size: NA
v_call: TRBV9
cdr3_nt: TGTGCCAGCAGCGAGGGAGGTGGCAGGGGGAACGAGCAGTACTTC
cdr3_aa: CASSEGGGRGNEQYF

d_call: TRBD1
j_call: TRBJ2-7
clone_size: NA
v_call: TRBV4-2
cdr3_nt: TGTGCCAGCAGCCAGCAAGGACAGGGGTACTACGAGCAGTACTTC
cdr3_aa: CASSQQGQGYYEQYF

d_call: TRBD1
j_call: TRBJ1-5
clone_size: NA
v_call: TRBV5-6
cdr3_nt: TGTGCCAGCAGCTTGGGGACAGGGAATCAGCCCCAGCATTTT
cdr3_aa: CASSLGTGNQPQHF

d_call: NA
j_call: TRBJ2-5
clone_size: NA
v_call: TRBV18
cdr3_nt: TGTGCCAGCTCAAACGCAGTAGCCCAAGAGACCCAGTACTTC
cdr3_aa: CASSNAVAQETQYF

d_call: TRBD1
j_call: TRBJ2-7
clone_size: NA
v_call: TRBV15
cdr3_nt: TGTGCCACCAGTCCCGAGGGACAGGGGACCCACGAGCAGTACTTC
cdr3_aa: CATSPEGQGTHEQYF

d_call: NA
j_call: TRBJ1-3
clone_size: NA
v_call: TRBV9
cdr3_nt: TGTGCCAGCACCGGGACTCCGACGTCTGGAAACACCATATATTTT
cdr3_aa: CASTGTPTSGNTIYF

d_call: NA
j_call: TRBJ2-4
clone_size: NA
v_call: TRBV9
cdr3_nt: TGTGCCAGCAGCGTAGGCCTGGGGGGAAACATTCAGTACTTC
cdr3_aa: CASSVGLGGNIQYF

d_call: NA
j_call: TRBJ1-4
clone_size: NA
v_call: TRBV6-6
cdr3_nt: TGTGCCAGCACGATCTCCCGGGGGAATGAAAAACTGTTTTTT
cdr3_aa: CASTISRGNEKLFF

d_call: NA
j_call: TRBJ2-7
clone_size: once
v_call: TRBV4-3
cdr3_nt: TGCGCCAGCAGCCACAACACAGGGTACGAGCAGTACTTC
cdr3_aa: CASSHNTGYEQYF

d_call: NA
j_call: TRBJ2-3
clone_size: NA
v_call: TRBV7-9
cdr3_nt: TGTTCCAGCAGCGACAGAAGCACAGATACGCAGTATTTT
cdr3_aa: CSSSDRSTDTQYF

d_call: NA
j_call: TRBJ2-5
clone_size: many
v_call: TRBV2
cdr3_nt: TGTGCCAGCGGTGCCCGGGATGGAGAGACCCAGTACTTC
cdr3_aa: CASGARDGETQYF

d_call: TRBD1
j_call: TRBJ1-1
clone_size: NA
v_call: TRBV29-1
cdr3_nt: TGCAGCGTTGCACCCAGGGGGCGAGGAGGCCTCCGTATCTGGAACACTGAAGCTTTCTTT
cdr3_aa: CSVAPRGRGGLRIWNTEAFF

d_call: TRBD2
j_call: TRBJ2-7
clone_size: NA
v_call: TRBV7-8
cdr3_nt: TGTGCCAGCAGCCCGAGCGGGGGTCCCTACGAGCAGTACTTC
cdr3_aa: CASSPSGGPYEQYF

d_call: TRBD2
j_call: TRBJ2-7
clone_size: NA
v_call: TRBV29-1
cdr3_nt: TGCAGCGTTGTCCAGCGGGGGGGTCCGAGGGAGCAGTACTTC
cdr3_aa: CSVVQRGGPREQYF

d_call: NA
j_call: TRBJ1-1
clone_size: once
v_call: TRBV6-6
cdr3_nt: TGTGCCAGCACCCCAGGGGCCTCCGAAGCTTTCTTT
cdr3_aa: CASTPGASEAFF

d_call: TRBD1
j_call: TRBJ2-7
clone_size: NA
v_call: TRBV30
cdr3_nt: TGTGCCTGGAGCCGGGACAGGGGGGCCTACGAGCAGTACTTC
cdr3_aa: CAWSRDRGAYEQYF

d_call: TRBD1
j_call: TRBJ2-7
clone_size: few
v_call: TRBV10-1
cdr3_nt: TGCGCCAGCAGTCCCCAGGGGGACCCCCCCTACGAGCAGTACTTC
cdr3_aa: CASSPQGDPPYEQYF

d_call: NA
j_call: TRBJ1-6
clone_size: once
v_call: TRBV5-1
cdr3_nt: TGCGCCAGCAGCTTGGCGACAGCTCTACATCCACCCCTCCACTTT
cdr3_aa: CASSLATALHPPLHF